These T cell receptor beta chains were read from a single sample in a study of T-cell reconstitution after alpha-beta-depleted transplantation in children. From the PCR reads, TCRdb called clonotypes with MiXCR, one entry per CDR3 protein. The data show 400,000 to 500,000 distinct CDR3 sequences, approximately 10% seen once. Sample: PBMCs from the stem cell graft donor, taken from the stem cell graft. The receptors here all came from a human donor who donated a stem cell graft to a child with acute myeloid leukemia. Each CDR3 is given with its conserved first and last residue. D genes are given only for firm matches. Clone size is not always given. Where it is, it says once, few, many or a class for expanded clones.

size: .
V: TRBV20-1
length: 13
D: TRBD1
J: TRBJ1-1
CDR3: CSAGQGLNTEAFF
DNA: TGCAGTGCCGGACAGGGGCTGAACACTGAAGCTTTCTTT

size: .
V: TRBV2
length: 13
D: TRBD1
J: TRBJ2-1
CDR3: CASSSLTGDEQFF
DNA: TGTGCCAGCAGTAGTTTGACAGGGGATGAGCAGTTCTTC

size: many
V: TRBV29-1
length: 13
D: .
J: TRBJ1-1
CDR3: CSAGGRLNTEAFF
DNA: TGCAGCGCCGGTGGACGGCTGAACACTGAAGCTTTCTTT

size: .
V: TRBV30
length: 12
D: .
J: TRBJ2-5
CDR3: CASRQAQETQYF
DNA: TGTGCCTCCCGACAGGCTCAAGAGACCCAGTACTTC

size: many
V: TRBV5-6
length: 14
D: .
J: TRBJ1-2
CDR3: CASSADWADYGYTF
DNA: TGTGCCAGCAGCGCGGATTGGGCAGACTATGGCTACACCTTC

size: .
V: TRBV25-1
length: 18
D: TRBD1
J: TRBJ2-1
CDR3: CASSETSSGTGTFNEQFF
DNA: TGTGCCAGCAGTGAGACCTCCTCCGGGACAGGGACCTTCAATGAGCAGTTCTTC

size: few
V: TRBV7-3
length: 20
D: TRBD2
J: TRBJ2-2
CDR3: CASSLNGRASGNLNTGELFF
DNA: TGTGCCAGCAGCTTAAACGGCCGGGCTAGCGGGAACCTGAACACCGGGGAGCTGTTTTTT

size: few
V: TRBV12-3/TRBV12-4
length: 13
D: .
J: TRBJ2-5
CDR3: CASSSHFQETQYF
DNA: TGTGCCAGCAGTTCACACTTCCAAGAGACCCAGTACTTC

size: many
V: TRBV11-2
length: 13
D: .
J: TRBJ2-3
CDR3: CASSLGMADTQYF
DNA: TGTGCCAGCAGTCTAGGGATGGCAGATACGCAGTATTTT

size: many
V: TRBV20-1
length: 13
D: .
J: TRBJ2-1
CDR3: CSADSQTVNEQFF
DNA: TGCAGTGCAGACTCCCAGACGGTCAATGAGCAGTTCTTC